Presented here are 17 T cell receptor beta chains from one specimen sequenced in a study of shared clonotypes between healthy human individuals. Some clones are missing from TCRdb's copy, which holds only in-frame ones; the method was immunoSEQ multiplex PCR. The data show around 1.9 million clones, 85% to 95% seen once. Naive CD8 cells comprised CD45RO-negative, CCR7-positively selected cells, excluding terminally differentiated effector memory CD45RA+ cells. The source material was naive CD8+ T cells from PBMCs. The receptors come from a man between 18 and 35 years old in good health. Some clones in this sample may be carry-over from other donors' samples.

The rearrangement links TRBV27 to TRBJ2-1, with D tentatively TRBD1 (6 bases). The CDR3 runs to 14 residues. V was shortened by 5 bases and J by 10 bases, with 18 bases between the two germline ends. Per germline, CDR1 MNHEY and CDR2 SMNVEV (reference sequence). The CDR3 DNA follows: TGTGCCAGCAGTCCCGGACAGTACGGCGGCGAGCAGTTCTTC. Its protein is CASSPGQYGGEQFF.

A single count supports this clone. The V call is TRBV9, the J call TRBJ1-1; a possible D gene is TRBD1 (5 bases). CDR3 length: 15 amino acids. Germline V CDR1 and CDR2: SGDLS, YYNGEE. V dropped 3 bases and J dropped 0 bases, with 12 bases sitting between them. CDR3: CASSGARALNTEAFF. The CDR3 DNA sequence: TGTGCCAGCAGCGGGGCCAGGGCCCTGAACACTGAAGCTTTCTTT. Full variable domain (rest looked up from reference TRBV9 and TRBJ1-1): DSGVTQTPKHLITATGQRVTLRCSPRSGDLSVYWYQQSLDQGLQFLIQYYNGEERAKGNILERFSAQQFPDLHSELNLSSLELGDSALYFCASSGARALNTEAFFGQGTRLTVV.

This clone has only one observation. The genes are TRBV7-2 and TRBJ2-5, with 7 bases that match TRBD1. CDR1 is SGHTA, CDR2 FQGNSA, per germline. With V trimmed by 4 bases and J by 0 bases, 5 bases remained unmatched. The CDR3 extends over 15 amino acids. Written as DNA, the CDR3 is TGTGCCAGCAGCTCCCGGGACAGTAACCAAGAGACCCAGTACTTC. This encodes CASSSRDSNQETQYF.

This chain uses TRBV28 with TRBJ1-1; tentative D call: TRBD1 (6 bases). The CDR3 covers 12 residues. Germline lookup yields CDR1 MDHEN and CDR2 SYDVKM. Deletions cut 6 bases from V and 6 bases from J, with 11 bases between. Written as DNA, the CDR3 is TGTGCCAGCAGCCACAGGGTCGCTGAAGCTTTCTTT. It specifies CASSHRVAEAFF.

Here the CDR3 DNA reads TGTGCCAGCAGCGGATTTAGGGGCCGAGACTATGGCTACACCTTC. Translation gives CASSGFRGRDYGYTF. The chain joins TRBV6-1 to TRBJ1-2; D might be TRBD1 (5 bases). CDR1 is MNHNS and CDR2 is SASEGT in the germline V gene. CDR3 size: 15 residues. V was cut by 6 bases and J by 3 bases, with 17 bases left in between.

The chain links TRBV28 to TRBJ2-1; D is undetermined. The CDR3 sequence is 15 residues long. Germline V lookup: CDR1 MDHEN, CDR2 SYDVKM. Trimming stripped 7 bases from V and 0 bases from J, with 13 bases between. The CDR3 region is CASKASRSSYNEQFF. The CDR3 DNA reads as TGTGCCAGCAAAGCCTCCCGGAGCTCCTACAATGAGCAGTTCTTC.

This chain uses TRBV7-8 with TRBJ2-1, with 12 bases aligning to TRBD2. J gave up 3 bases and V 5 bases, and 8 bases lay outside the gene matches. In germline, CDR1 is SGHVS, CDR2 FQNEAQ. The CDR3 consists of 17 residues. CDR3 in DNA: TGTGCCAGCAGCCCTCGAGGACTAGCGGGAATCTACAATGAGCAGTTCTTC. Translated: CASSPRGLAGIYNEQFF.

The CDR3 here is CASSPSGRGGYTF. The CDR3 DNA is TGTGCCAGCAGTCCTTCGGGCAGGGGCGGCTACACCTTC. This chain links TRBV7-8 with TRBJ1-2, with a weak D call TRBD1 (6 bases). CDR1 SGHVS and CDR2 FQNEAQ come from the germline V gene. The CDR3 has 13 amino acids. Trimming pared 6 bases from V and 8 bases from J, leaving 16 bases between.

The chain combines TRBV4-3 with TRBJ2-1, with a weak D call TRBD2 (5 bases). The ends were cut back, 4 bases at V and 6 bases at J, with 16 bases in the middle. The CDR3 is made up of 15 amino acids. CDR1 and CDR2 from the germline V gene are LGHNA and YSLEER. The CDR3 DNA reads as TGCGCCAGCAGCCCCGGGCTAGAGGGTGTCAATGAGCAGTTCTTC. Encoded protein: CASSPGLEGVNEQFF.

The chain couples TRBV19 to TRBJ1-1; no reliable D call. Trimming pared 6 bases from V and 1 base from J, leaving 15 bases between. Per germline, CDR1 LNHDA and CDR2 SQIVND (reference sequence). CDR3 size: 15 residues. The CDR3 loop reads CASRDVTNWNTEAFF. In nucleotides, the CDR3 is TGTGCCAGTAGGGACGTCACCAATTGGAACACTGAAGCTTTCTTT. Variable domain in full (rest from reference TRBV19 and TRBJ1-1): DGGITQSPKYLFRKEGQNVTLSCEQNLNHDAMYWYRQDPGQGLRLIYYSQIVNDFQKGDIAEGYSVSREKKESFPLTVTSAQKNPTAFYLCASRDVTNWNTEAFFGQGTRLTVV.

The CDR3 DNA reads as TGTGCCATCAGTGAGTCGAGAGGAGGGAACAATGAGCAGTTCTTC. Residues: CAISESRGGNNEQFF. The genes are TRBV10-3 and TRBJ2-1, with D possibly matching TRBD2 (6 bases). Trimming pared 0 bases from V and 5 bases from J, leaving 11 bases between. The CDR3 extends over 15 amino acids. CDR1 and CDR2 from the germline V gene are ENHRY and SYGVKD.

This clone was observed once. The gene calls are TRBV7-9 and TRBJ1-2; D is undetermined. Germline V gives CDR1 SEHNR, CDR2 FQNEAQ (reference sequence). The ends were cut back, 6 bases at V and 9 bases at J, with 14 bases in the middle. The CDR3 length is 12 residues. This CDR3 is CASRGRDASYTF. The CDR3 bases are TGTGCCAGCAGAGGCCGGGATGCTAGCTACACCTTC.

The genes are TRBV6-5 and TRBJ2-3, with unresolved D. CDR3 length equals 14 residues. V lost 3 bases and J lost 5, with 12 bases in between. Germline V lookup: CDR1 MNHEY, CDR2 SVGAGI. The CDR3 DNA reads TGTGCCAGCAGTTATGGGCAGAACATAGATACGCAGTATTTT. It yields the protein CASSYGQNIDTQYF.

V gene TRBV2 combines with J gene TRBJ2-1; the D is unclear. Germline CDR1 and CDR2: SNHLY and FYNNEI. V lost 2 bases and J 0 bases, leaving 14 bases between the germline ends. CDR3 size: 17 residues. DNA of the CDR3: TGTGCCAGCAGTGAACTTACAGTTCTGACCTCCTACAATGAGCAGTTCTTC. It is translated as CASSELTVLTSYNEQFF. The full variable domain, completed using reference TRBV2 and TRBJ2-1, is EPEVTQTPSHQVTQMGQEVILRCVPISNHLYFYWYRQILGQKVEFLVSFYNNEISEKSEIFDDQFSVERPDGSNFTLKIRSTKLEDSAMYFCASSELTVLTSYNEQFFGPGTRLTVL.

The chain has TRBV2 and TRBJ1-1; no firm D call. The CDR3 length is 13 residues. Looked up from germline, CDR1 is SNHLY and CDR2 is FYNNEI. V was shortened by 8 bases and J by 1 base, with 11 bases between the two germline ends. The CDR3 coding sequence is TGTGCCAGCGGCATGGTAGGGAACACTGAAGCTTTCTTT. Translation: CASGMVGNTEAFF. The variable domain in full, with the rest retrieved from reference TRBV2 and TRBJ1-1, is EPEVTQTPSHQVTQMGQEVILRCVPISNHLYFYWYRQILGQKVEFLVSFYNNEISEKSEIFDDQFSVERPDGSNFTLKIRSTKLEDSAMYFCASGMVGNTEAFFGQGTRLTVV.

J is TRBJ1-4 and V is TRBV6-5; possible D gene TRBD1, 6 bases. The germline V and J ends were trimmed by 6 bases and 8 bases, with 19 bases remaining between them. This CDR3 has 15 residues. Germline values: CDR1 MNHEY, CDR2 SVGAGI. In nucleotides, the CDR3 is TGTGCCAGCAGAACTACTCCGACAGGCGGGGAAAAACTGTTTTTT. Its translation is CASRTTPTGGEKLFF.

Details on this clone: The identical CDR3 is also encoded by other nucleotide sequences in the sample. CDR3 region: CASRGVSGANVLTF. In DNA, the CDR3 is TGTGCCAGCAGAGGGGTCTCTGGGGCCAACGTCCTGACTTTC. This chain connects TRBV9 to TRBJ2-6, with D possibly matching TRBD1 (5 bases). The CDR3 extends over 14 amino acids. V was pared by 5 bases and J by 0 bases, with 6 bases between. The germline gives CDR1 SGDLS, CDR2 YYNGEE.